These 29 T cell receptor beta chains share one sample of origin, sequenced in a study of blood T cell repertoires in COVID-19. Profiling relied on immunoSEQ multiplex PCR, and the TCRdb table lists in-frame clones only, not all of them. The table shows 60,000 to 70,000 clones, with 88% occurring only once. Material: PBMCs or T cells enriched from blood (not recorded which). The receptors derive from a woman between 40 and 55 years old who had recovered from COVID-19.

This clone was seen a handful of times. The chain carries TRBV6-1 and TRBJ2-1; 7 nucleotides line up with TRBD2. This CDR3 is built from 16 residues. Germline V gene data show CDR1 as MNHNS and CDR2 as SASEGT. J lost 5 bases, V lost 0 bases, and 7 bases had no gene match. The CDR3 sequence: CASSEASGGVDNEQFF. The CDR3 bases are TGTGCCAGCAGTGAAGCCTCTGGGGGGGTGGACAATGAGCAGTTCTTC.

The rearrangement joins TRBV13 to TRBJ1-1; perhaps TRBD1 as D (6 bases). The CDR3 loop spans 13 amino acids. Trimming removed 10 bases from V and 7 bases from J, with 19 bases in between. Germline loops: CDR1 PRHDT, CDR2 FYEKMQ (reference sequence). CDR3 nucleotides: TGTGCCACCCCCTCTCAAGGGGGTGGTGAAGCTTTCTTT. This sequence encodes CATPSQGGGEAFF.

The V and J genes are TRBV5-6 and TRBJ1-1; D gene unclear. Trimming cost V 1 base and J 1 base, with 2 bases left between them. Germline V gene data show CDR1 as SGHDT and CDR2 as YYEEEE. The CDR3 is 12 amino acids. CDR3 protein: CASSLQNTEAFF. The DNA for the CDR3 is TGTGCCAGCAGCTTGCAGAACACTGAAGCTTTCTTT.

The rearrangement links TRBV3-1 (or the pseudogene TRBV3-2) to TRBJ2-3; 8 bases align to TRBD2. The CDR3 length is 18 residues. The germline V gene has CDR1 LGHDT and CDR2 YNNKEL (reference sequence). With 0 bases clipped from V and 8 bases from J, the junction kept 16 bases outside the gene matches. The CDR3 DNA is TGTGCCAGCAGCCAAGACGGGAGGCGGCTAGCGGGCGGGGTTACGCAGTATTTT. It is translated as CASSQDGRRLAGGVTQYF.

V usage is TRBV3-1 (or the pseudogene TRBV3-2) and J usage is TRBJ1-4; 9 bases are a match to TRBD1. The CDR3 has 17 residues. The junction had 9 bases not matched to a gene; V was cut back by 5 bases and J by 2 bases. Germline V gives CDR1 LGHDT, CDR2 YNNKEL (reference sequence). This CDR3 is CASSVAGQGRTNEKLFF. The CDR3 DNA reads as TGTGCCAGCAGCGTAGCGGGACAGGGTAGGACTAATGAAAAACTGTTTTTT.

This clone came up once. This chain joins TRBV19 and TRBJ1-2, with D maybe TRBD1 (5 bases). The CDR3 extends over 13 amino acids. Germline lookup yields CDR1 LNHDA and CDR2 SQIVND (reference sequence). V was shortened by 6 bases and J by 3 bases, with 11 bases between the two germline ends. As DNA, the CDR3 is TGTGCCAGTAGCCTCGACAGATACTATGGCTACACCTTC. Protein product: CASSLDRYYGYTF.

The chain has TRBV11-2 and TRBJ2-7; unclear D gene. The CDR3 has 12 amino acids. Per the germline V gene, CDR1 is SGHAT and CDR2 is FQNNGV. V lost 4 bases, J lost 4 bases, and 8 bases lay in between. The DNA of the CDR3 is TGTGCCAGCAGCTCGACTGAGTACGAGCAGTACTTC. This sequence encodes CASSSTEYEQYF.

This rearrangement joins TRBV2 to TRBJ2-1; 9 bases are a match to TRBD2. V was pared by 5 bases and J by 15 bases, with 5 bases of the junction left unmatched. The V gene's germline CDR1 is SNHLY and CDR2 FYNNEI. This CDR3 has 11 residues. This CDR3 is CASSSSGASFF. In nucleotides, the CDR3 is TGTGCCAGCAGTTCTAGCGGGGCATCGTTCTTC.

The J gene is TRBJ2-7, the V gene TRBV5-1; 8 positions agree with TRBD1. From germline, CDR1 is SGHRS and CDR2 YFSETQ. This CDR3 contains 13 residues. Trimming took 4 bases from V and 7 from J; bases not matched to a gene: 7. CDR3 bases: TGCGCCAGCAGCAAGGACAGGGCCGGGGAGCAGTACTTC. Its protein product is CASSKDRAGEQYF. The variable domain in full, completed from reference TRBV5-1 and TRBJ2-7, reads KAGVTQTPRYLIKTRGQQVTLSCSPISGHRSVSWYQQTPGQGLQFLFEYFSETQRNKGNFPGRFSGRQFSNSRSEMNVSTLELGDSALYLCASSKDRAGEQYFGPGTRLTVT.

This clone was recorded only once. The gene calls are TRBV6-4 and TRBJ1-1; tentative D call: TRBD1 (5 bases). The CDR3 extends over 16 amino acids. Trimming removed 6 bases from V and 1 base from J, with 18 bases in between. Germline loops: CDR1 MRHNA, CDR2 SNTAGT. The CDR3 DNA reads TGTGCCAGCAGCCCCGGATGGGCAGGGAAGAACACTGAAGCTTTCTTT. This codes for CASSPGWAGKNTEAFF.

CDR3 sequence: CAISERAGDGTDTQYF. In DNA, the CDR3 is TGTGCCATCAGTGAGCGAGCGGGGGATGGCACAGATACGCAGTATTTT. The J gene is TRBJ2-3, the V gene TRBV10-3, with 8 bases lining up with TRBD2. This CDR3 spans 16 amino acids. V shed 2 bases and J 1 base; nucleotides not matched to a gene: 5. Per the germline V gene, CDR1 is ENHRY and CDR2 is SYGVKD.

The chain recombines TRBV5-1 with TRBJ2-1; D gene unclear. V was cut by 0 bases and J by 4 bases, with 11 bases left in between. This CDR3 region has 15 residues. The germline V gene has CDR1 SGHRS and CDR2 YFSETQ. DNA for the CDR3: TGCGCCAGCAGCTTGGAAGTATCGGTATACAATGAGCAGTTCTTC. As protein: CASSLEVSVYNEQFF.

The chain joins TRBV7-6 to TRBJ1-3, with D unclear. Looked up from germline, CDR1 is SGHVS and CDR2 is FNYEAQ. With 6 bases removed from V and 0 bases from J, the gap between germline ends came to 6 bases. There are 13 residues in the CDR3. CDR3: CASSFGSGNTIYF. The DNA of the CDR3 is TGTGCCAGCAGTTTCGGCTCTGGAAACACCATATATTTT.

V is TRBV29-1 and J is TRBJ1-2; D is possibly TRBD1 (6 bases). Between the trimmed V and J ends, which lost 6 bases and 7 bases, there was a span of 18 bases. The CDR3 contains 13 residues. The germline CDR1 and CDR2 sequences are SQVTM and ANQGSEA. In nucleotides, the CDR3 is TGCAGCGTACCCCCACAGGGTTCTGGTGGCTACACCTTC. Encoded protein: CSVPPQGSGGYTF.

A single count supports this clone. In nucleotides, the CDR3 is TGCGCCAGCAGCTCTCAGCGGGGGGCAGGCGAGCAGTACTTC. Translation gives CASSSQRGAGEQYF. This chain joins TRBV5-1 and TRBJ2-7; 9 nucleotides align to TRBD2. The trim removed 3 bases at V and 6 bases at J, leaving 7 bases unmatched. The CDR3 sequence is 14 residues long. In germline, CDR1 is SGHRS, CDR2 YFSETQ.

The chain links TRBV12-5 to TRBJ1-4; 10 nucleotides line up with TRBD1. Germline assignment: CDR1 LGHNT and CDR2 FRNRAP. This CDR3 has 22 residues. V dropped 0 bases and J dropped 0; count of bases not matched to a gene: 16. CDR3 sequence (DNA): TGTGCTAGTGGTTTGGTAAAGCTGTCGGGACAGGGGCCGACTGCAACTAATGAAAAACTGTTTTTT. Translating it yields CASGLVKLSGQGPTATNEKLFF.

The V and J genes are TRBV29-1 and TRBJ2-1; perhaps TRBD1 as D (6 bases). The CDR3 has 12 residues. The ends were cut back, 7 bases at V and 6 bases at J, with 13 bases in the middle. Germline CDR1 and CDR2: SQVTM and ANQGSEA. The CDR3, as DNA: TGCAGCGGAGGACAGCCGTTCAATGAGCAGTTCTTC. It encodes CSGGQPFNEQFF.

V usage is TRBV18 and J usage is TRBJ1-1, with D possibly being TRBD1 (5 bases). This CDR3 region has 18 residues. Trimming cost V 1 base and J 0 bases, with 18 bases left between them. CDR1 is KGHSH, CDR2 LQKENI, per germline. This chain's CDR3 is CASSPRGREGVMNTEAFF. The DNA of the CDR3 is TGTGCCAGCTCACCACGCGGCAGGGAGGGAGTCATGAACACTGAAGCTTTCTTT. Variable domain in full (rest from reference TRBV18 and TRBJ1-1): NAGVMQNPRHLVRRRGQEARLRCSPMKGHSHVYWYRQLPEEGLKFMVYLQKENIIDESGMPKERFSAEFPKEGPSILRIQQVVRGDSAAYFCASSPRGREGVMNTEAFFGQGTRLTVV.

The gene calls are TRBV3-1 (or the pseudogene TRBV3-2) and TRBJ2-5, with D unresolved. Germline V lookup: CDR1 LGHDT, CDR2 YNNKEL (reference sequence). The CDR3 consists of 17 residues. V was clipped by 0 bases and J by 0 bases, with 14 bases between them. CDR3 sequence (DNA): TGTGCCAGCAGCCAAGATCTGGCTAGTCCCTACCAAGAGACCCAGTACTTC. Encoded protein: CASSQDLASPYQETQYF.

This rearrangement joins TRBV5-1 to TRBJ2-1; TRBD2 agrees at 7 bases. CDR1 SGHRS and CDR2 YFSETQ come from the germline V gene. This CDR3 has 15 amino acids. Trimming cost V 0 bases and J 6 bases; bases outside gene matches: 6. CDR3 region: CASSLGLASPNEQFF. CDR3 bases: TGCGCCAGCAGCTTGGGACTAGCCTCTCCCAATGAGCAGTTCTTC.

This chain connects TRBV4-1 to TRBJ1-4; D possibly corresponds to TRBD1 (6 bases). V lost 1 base and J 0 bases, leaving 15 bases between the germline ends. In germline, CDR1 is MGHRA, CDR2 YSYEKL. The CDR3 length is 18 residues. The CDR3 region has the DNA TGCGCCAGCAGCCAAGGTGACAGGTTCTCTTCAACTAATGAAAAACTGTTTTTT. Amino acids: CASSQGDRFSSTNEKLFF.

The rearrangement uses TRBV11-3 and TRBJ2-5, with TRBD1 matching over 7 bases. V trimming: 5 bases; J trimming: 5 bases; junction bases outside the gene matches: 8. Germline lookup yields CDR1 SGHNT and CDR2 YENEEA. The CDR3 is 14 residues long. Written as DNA, the CDR3 is TGTGCCAGCAGCCCGGGACAGAATTCTGAGACCCAGTACTTC. This gives the protein CASSPGQNSETQYF.

Only one count was recorded for this clone. CDR3 in amino acids: CSVGSRRGARTEAFF. The DNA of the CDR3 is TGCAGCGTTGGATCGAGGCGGGGGGCACGGACTGAAGCTTTCTTT. The rearrangement links TRBV29-1 to TRBJ1-1, with D tentatively TRBD1 (6 bases). Germline CDR1 SQVTM, CDR2 ANQGSEA. The CDR3 consists of 15 residues. The V end was cut by 4 bases, the J end by 5 bases, with 20 bases between.

V gene TRBV7-3 combines with J gene TRBJ1-1; 7 nucleotides agree with TRBD1. Germline CDR1 and CDR2: SGHTA and FQGTGA. Germline trimming cut 1 base from V and 6 bases from J; bases unmatched to any gene: 2. The CDR3 is 13 amino acids. This chain's CDR3 is CASSLNRGAEAFF. The CDR3 coding sequence is TGTGCCAGCAGCTTAAACAGGGGAGCTGAAGCTTTCTTT.

The chain joins TRBV19 to TRBJ2-7, with TRBD1 matching 9 bases. J lost 2 bases, V lost 5 bases, and 10 bases had no gene match. This CDR3 has 16 residues. Per germline, CDR1 LNHDA and CDR2 SQIVND (reference sequence). The CDR3 coding sequence is TGTGCCAGTAGTCCCGCGACCCGGGACAGGGCCTACGAGCAGTACTTC. Protein product: CASSPATRDRAYEQYF.

The chain recombines TRBV14 with TRBJ2-5, with TRBD1 matching 12 bases. The CDR3 has 16 amino acids. Germline V gives CDR1 SGHDN, CDR2 FVKESK. V gave up 1 base and J gave up 7 bases; unmatched junction bases: 7. CDR3 in amino acids: CASSQVGGQGAGTQYF. As DNA, the CDR3 is TGTGCCAGCAGCCAAGTGGGGGGACAGGGGGCCGGGACCCAGTACTTC.

J is TRBJ2-2 and V is TRBV7-6; 9 bases are shared with TRBD2. With 1 base clipped from V and 5 bases from J, the junction kept 8 bases outside the gene matches. The CDR3 is 17 amino acids. Per germline, CDR1 SGHVS and CDR2 FNYEAQ. CDR3 region: CASSLVAGGPDTGELFF. CDR3 DNA: TGTGCCAGCAGCTTAGTTGCGGGGGGGCCGGATACCGGGGAGCTGTTTTTT.

The V call is TRBV7-8, the J call TRBJ1-6, with D possibly TRBD1 on 5 matching bases. Trimming cost V 5 bases and J 9 bases, with 23 bases left between them. Germline V lookup: CDR1 SGHVS, CDR2 FQNEAQ. The CDR3 contains 17 residues. In DNA, the CDR3 is TGTGCCAGCAGCCCCCTTTCGGGGGGGGTGAATAGTTCACCCCTCCACTTT. Translation gives CASSPLSGGVNSSPLHF.

V usage is TRBV4-2 and J usage is TRBJ2-3; D call uncertain. CDR1 and CDR2 (germline): LGHNA, YNFKEQ. V dropped 0 bases and J dropped 2 bases, with 12 bases sitting between them. The CDR3 is 16 amino acids. DNA for the CDR3: TGTGCCAGCAGCCAAGAGGTAGCCCTCTCCACAGATACGCAGTATTTT. Protein: CASSQEVALSTDTQYF.